This passage covers 17 T cell receptor beta chains from one sample sequenced in a study of blood T cell repertoires in COVID-19. Clones were read by immunoSEQ multiplex PCR, and TCRdb kept only the in-frame ones, dropping some. The sample holds 300,000 to 350,000 clones, roughly 87% seen once. What was sequenced was peripheral blood. The receptors were gathered from a woman aged 60-75 years with COVID-19, enrolled during active disease.

The V gene is TRBV7-8, the J gene TRBJ1-1, with D unresolved. The CDR3 contains 14 residues. The V gene lost 6 bases and the J gene lost 3 bases, with 14 bases spanning the gap. Germline CDR1 and CDR2: SGHVS and FQNEAQ. The CDR3 region is CASRPDERDTEAFF. CDR3 DNA sequence: TGTGCCAGCAGACCGGACGAGAGGGACACTGAAGCTTTCTTT.

The V call is TRBV4-1, the J call TRBJ2-3, with 8 bases fitting TRBD1. V shed 0 bases and J 3 bases; nucleotides not matched to a gene: 11. The CDR3 is 18 residues long. In germline, CDR1 is MGHRA, CDR2 YSYEKL. CDR3 sequence: CASSQDEDRAYGTDTQYF. The CDR3 coding sequence is TGCGCCAGCAGCCAAGATGAGGACAGGGCATACGGGACAGATACGCAGTATTTT.

The rearrangement uses TRBV4-1 and TRBJ1-2; tentatively, D is TRBD1 (6 bases). The V end was cut by 0 bases, the J end by 3 bases, with 11 bases between. Germline values: CDR1 MGHRA, CDR2 YSYEKL. This CDR3 is 15 amino acids long. The CDR3 spells CASSQDQAGDYGYTF. CDR3 nucleotides: TGCGCCAGCAGCCAAGATCAAGCAGGGGACTATGGCTACACCTTC.

The chain joins TRBV19 to TRBJ2-3, with a tentative D call TRBD1 (6 bases). The V end lost 11 bases, the J end lost 3 bases, and 18 bases lay between the germline ends. The CDR3 sequence is 14 residues long. Germline values: CDR1 LNHDA, CDR2 SQIVND (reference sequence). The CDR3 DNA reads TGTGCCTCCTCAAGAGGGGGTTTGACAGATACGCAGTATTTT. Translating it yields CASSRGGLTDTQYF.

The table lists this clone with a count of one. The chain couples TRBV5-4 to TRBJ2-2; perhaps TRBD2 as D (7 bases). The V gene's germline CDR1 is SGHNT and CDR2 YYREEE (reference sequence). Trimming removed 2 bases from V and 3 bases from J, with 11 bases in between. The CDR3 length is 15 residues. In DNA, the CDR3 is TGTGCCAGCAGCTTTGGGGGGGCAGACACCGGGGAGCTGTTTTTT. It translates to CASSFGGADTGELFF. The complete variable domain, with remaining parts taken from reference TRBV5-4 and TRBJ2-2, reads ETGVTQSPTHLIKTRGQQVTLRCSSQSGHNTVSWYQQALGQGPQFIFQYYREEENGRGNFPPRFSGLQFPNYSSELNVNALELDDSALYLCASSFGGADTGELFFGEGSRLTVL.

This chain connects TRBV9 to TRBJ1-1, with 7 bases aligning to TRBD1. The V and J ends lost 4 bases and 8 bases, in that order; junction bases with no gene match: 8. Looked up from germline, CDR1 is SGDLS and CDR2 is YYNGEE. The CDR3 sequence is 13 residues long. CDR3 in amino acids: CASSRGGQFEAFF. The CDR3 nucleotides are TGTGCCAGCAGCCGGGGGGGACAGTTCGAAGCTTTCTTT.

Details on this clone: Additional DNA sequences in this sample encode the identical CDR3. The CDR3 loop is CASSQGPYGYTF. DNA for the CDR3: TGTGCCAGCAGCCAGGGGCCCTATGGCTACACCTTC. This rearrangement joins TRBV3-1 (or the pseudogene TRBV3-2) to TRBJ1-2; D is possibly TRBD1 (5 bases). Germline V lookup: CDR1 LGHDT, CDR2 YNNKEL (reference sequence). V was clipped by 3 bases and J by 4 bases, with 6 bases between them. The CDR3 sequence is 12 residues long.

The chain combines TRBV29-1 with TRBJ1-2; D not resolved. CDR3 length: 12 amino acids. Germline CDR1 reads SQVTM; CDR2 reads ANQGSEA. Trimming took off 1 base at V and 4 bases at J, with 7 bases between the two ends. The CDR3 nucleotides read TGCAGCGTTGAAGGTGGCGGCTATGGCTACACCTTC. It encodes CSVEGGGYGYTF.

This clone came up once. The chain couples TRBV11-2 to TRBJ1-5; 7 positions match TRBD1. This CDR3 is 15 amino acids long. V was clipped by 5 bases and J by 4 bases; unmatched bases: 8. In germline, CDR1 is SGHAT, CDR2 FQNNGV. CDR3 nucleotides: TGTGCCAGCAGCAAGATACCAGGGGGAAATCAGCCCCAGCATTTT. It specifies CASSKIPGGNQPQHF.

The chain recombines TRBV30 with TRBJ2-3, with 9 bases aligning to TRBD2. The CDR3 has 14 amino acids. Germline V gives CDR1 GTSNPN, CDR2 SVGIG (reference sequence). Trimming cost V 5 bases and J 1 base; bases outside gene matches: 4. The CDR3 region is CAWAKRGGTDTQYF. The CDR3 coding sequence is TGTGCCTGGGCTAAGCGGGGGGGCACAGATACGCAGTATTTT.

The gene calls are TRBV6-4 and TRBJ2-1; 13 positions agree with TRBD2. The germline CDR1 and CDR2 sequences are MRHNA and SNTAGT. This CDR3 comprises 15 residues. The V segment lost 4 bases and the J segment 9 bases; nucleotides outside the gene matches: 6. CDR3 residues: CASSATSGGAGEQFF. DNA for the CDR3: TGTGCCAGCAGTGCTACTAGCGGGGGGGCCGGTGAGCAGTTCTTC.

V is TRBV2 and J is TRBJ2-1, with 8 bases lining up with TRBD2. CDR3 length: 18 residues. Germline loops: CDR1 SNHLY, CDR2 FYNNEI. J lost 0 bases, V lost 2 bases, and 9 bases had no gene match. The chain's CDR3 is CASSEPVAGTSSYNEQFF. CDR3 DNA sequence: TGTGCCAGCAGTGAACCGGTAGCGGGGACCAGCTCCTACAATGAGCAGTTCTTC.

This clone showed up many times. The chain links TRBV6-5 to TRBJ1-5; D remains unclear. Germline V gene sequence: CDR1 MNHEY, CDR2 SVGAGI. The CDR3 length is 15 residues. The V gene lost 6 bases and the J gene lost 0 bases, with 12 bases spanning the gap. In nucleotides, the CDR3 is TGTGCCAGCAGATTATCTAAGAATAGCAATCAGCCCCAGCATTTT. Translated, it gives CASRLSKNSNQPQHF.

The gene calls are TRBV6-5 and TRBJ2-2; a weak D match, TRBD1 (6 bases). The germline V gene encodes CDR1 MNHEY and CDR2 SVGAGI. The CDR3 is 15 residues long. V lost 2 bases, J lost 5 bases, and 12 bases lay in between. The CDR3 reads CASSYLDSKTGELFF. The DNA of the CDR3 is TGTGCCAGCAGTTACCTGGACAGCAAGACCGGGGAGCTGTTTTTT.

The gene calls are TRBV4-1 and TRBJ2-1, with 10 nucleotides matching TRBD1. The germline CDR1 and CDR2 sequences are MGHRA and YSYEKL. The V and J ends lost 1 base and 4 bases, in that order; junction bases with no gene match: 10. The CDR3 sequence is 18 residues long. This CDR3 is CASSQAGRGQGTYNEQFF. The CDR3 DNA is TGCGCCAGCAGCCAAGCTGGGCGGGGACAGGGGACATACAATGAGCAGTTCTTC.

The chain recombines TRBV2 with TRBJ1-5, with a weak D call TRBD1 (5 bases). The CDR3 is made up of 15 amino acids. Trimming left V 5 bases short and J 5 bases short, with 16 bases between. The germline V gene has CDR1 SNHLY and CDR2 FYNNEI. Here the CDR3 reads CASSFWGGRDQPQHF. CDR3 coding DNA: TGTGCCAGCAGTTTCTGGGGGGGGAGGGATCAGCCCCAGCATTTT. Full variable domain (outside the CDR3, taken from reference TRBV2 and TRBJ1-5): EPEVTQTPSHQVTQMGQEVILRCVPISNHLYFYWYRQILGQKVEFLVSFYNNEISEKSEIFDDQFSVERPDGSNFTLKIRSTKLEDSAMYFCASSFWGGRDQPQHFGDGTRLSIL.

The V and J genes are TRBV5-1 and TRBJ1-4; D may be TRBD1 (5 bases). From germline, CDR1 is SGHRS and CDR2 YFSETQ. The CDR3 is made up of 15 amino acids. With 2 bases removed from V and 7 bases from J, the gap between germline ends came to 15 bases. The CDR3 sequence: CASSLLGAFGEKLFF. CDR3 in DNA: TGCGCCAGCAGCTTACTTGGGGCTTTTGGTGAAAAACTGTTTTTT.